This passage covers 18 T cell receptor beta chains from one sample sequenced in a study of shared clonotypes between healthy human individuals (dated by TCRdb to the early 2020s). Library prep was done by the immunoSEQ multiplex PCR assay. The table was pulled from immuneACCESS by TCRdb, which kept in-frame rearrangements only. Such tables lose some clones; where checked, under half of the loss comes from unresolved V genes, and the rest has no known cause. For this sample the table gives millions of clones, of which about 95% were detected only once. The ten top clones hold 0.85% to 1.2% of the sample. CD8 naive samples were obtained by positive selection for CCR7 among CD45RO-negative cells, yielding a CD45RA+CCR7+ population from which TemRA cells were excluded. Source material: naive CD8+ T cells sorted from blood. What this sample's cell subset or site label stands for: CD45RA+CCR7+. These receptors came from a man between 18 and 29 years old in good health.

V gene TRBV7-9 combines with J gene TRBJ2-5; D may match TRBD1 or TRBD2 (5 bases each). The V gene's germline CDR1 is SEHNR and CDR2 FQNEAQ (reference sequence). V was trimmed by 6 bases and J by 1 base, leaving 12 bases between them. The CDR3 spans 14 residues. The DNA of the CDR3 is TGTGCCAGCAGTTTTCCCGGGGCCCAAGAGACCCAGTACTTC. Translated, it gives CASSFPGAQETQYF. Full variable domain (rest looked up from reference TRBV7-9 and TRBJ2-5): DTGVSQNPRHKITKRGQNVTFRCDPISEHNRLYWYRQTLGQGPEFLTYFQNEAQLEKSRLLSDRFSAERPKGSFSTLEIQRTEQGDSAMYLCASSFPGAQETQYFGPGTRLLVL.

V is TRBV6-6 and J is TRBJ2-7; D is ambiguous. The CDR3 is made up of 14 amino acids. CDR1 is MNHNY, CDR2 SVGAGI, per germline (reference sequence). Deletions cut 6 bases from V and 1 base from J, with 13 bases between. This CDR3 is CASSPTPSSYEQYF. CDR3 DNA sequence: TGTGCCAGCAGCCCGACCCCATCTTCCTACGAGCAGTACTTC.

The CDR3 region has the DNA TGTGCCAGCAGTCCCCTGAGGGGGCAGTATAATTCACCCCTCCACTTT. This codes for CASSPLRGQYNSPLHF. The V and J genes are TRBV28 and TRBJ1-6, with 7 bases matching TRBD1. The V gene's germline CDR1 is MDHEN and CDR2 SYDVKM. The CDR3 sequence is 16 residues long. V trimming: 5 bases; J trimming: 4 bases; junction bases outside the gene matches: 8.

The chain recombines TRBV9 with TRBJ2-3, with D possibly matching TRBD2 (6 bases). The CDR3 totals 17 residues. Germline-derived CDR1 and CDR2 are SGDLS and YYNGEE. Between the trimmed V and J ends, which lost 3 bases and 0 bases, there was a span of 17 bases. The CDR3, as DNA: TGTGCCAGCAGCGGCAGACTTAGCGGAGAAAGCACAGATACGCAGTATTTT. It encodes CASSGRLSGESTDTQYF.

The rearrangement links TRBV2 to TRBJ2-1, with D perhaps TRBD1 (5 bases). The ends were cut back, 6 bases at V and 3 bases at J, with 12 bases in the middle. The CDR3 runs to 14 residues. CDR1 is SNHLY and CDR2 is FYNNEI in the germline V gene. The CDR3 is CASRAPDSYNEQFF. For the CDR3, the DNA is TGTGCCAGCAGAGCGCCTGACAGCTACAATGAGCAGTTCTTC. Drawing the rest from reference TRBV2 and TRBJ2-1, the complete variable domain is EPEVTQTPSHQVTQMGQEVILRCVPISNHLYFYWYRQILGQKVEFLVSFYNNEISEKSEIFDDQFSVERPDGSNFTLKIRSTKLEDSAMYFCASRAPDSYNEQFFGPGTRLTVL.

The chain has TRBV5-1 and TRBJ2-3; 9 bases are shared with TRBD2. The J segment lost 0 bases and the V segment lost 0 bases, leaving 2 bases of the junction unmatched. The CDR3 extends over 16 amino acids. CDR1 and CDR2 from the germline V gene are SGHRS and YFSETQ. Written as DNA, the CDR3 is TGCGCCAGCAGCTTGGCTCTAGCGGGGAGCACAGATACGCAGTATTTT. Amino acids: CASSLALAGSTDTQYF.

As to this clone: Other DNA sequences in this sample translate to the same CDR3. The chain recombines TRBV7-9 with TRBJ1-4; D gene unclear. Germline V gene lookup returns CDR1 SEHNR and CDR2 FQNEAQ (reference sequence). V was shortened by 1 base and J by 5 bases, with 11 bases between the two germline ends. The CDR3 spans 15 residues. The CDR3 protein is CASSLVSGVNEKLFF. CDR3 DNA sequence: TGTGCCAGCAGCTTAGTTTCCGGGGTAAATGAAAAACTGTTTTTT.

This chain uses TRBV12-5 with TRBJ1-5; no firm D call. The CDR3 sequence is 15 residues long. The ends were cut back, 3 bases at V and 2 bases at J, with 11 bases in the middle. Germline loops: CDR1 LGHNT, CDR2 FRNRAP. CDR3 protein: CASGLSGYGNQPQHF. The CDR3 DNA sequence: TGTGCTAGTGGTTTATCAGGTTATGGCAATCAGCCCCAGCATTTT.

The CDR3 reads CASSPLDSEGETQYF. CDR3 DNA sequence: TGCGCCAGCAGCCCCTTGGACAGCGAAGGGGAGACCCAGTACTTC. The chain has TRBV5-1 and TRBJ2-5, with D tentatively TRBD1 (6 bases). The CDR3 sequence is 15 residues long. The germline V gene has CDR1 SGHRS and CDR2 YFSETQ. V lost 4 bases, J lost 5 bases, and 18 bases lay in between.

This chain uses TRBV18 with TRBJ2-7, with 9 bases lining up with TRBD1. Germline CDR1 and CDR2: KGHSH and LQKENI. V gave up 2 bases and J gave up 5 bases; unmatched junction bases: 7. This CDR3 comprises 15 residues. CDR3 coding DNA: TGTGCCAGCTCACCAGAGGGACAGGGCAGGGACGAGCAGTACTTC. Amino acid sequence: CASSPEGQGRDEQYF.

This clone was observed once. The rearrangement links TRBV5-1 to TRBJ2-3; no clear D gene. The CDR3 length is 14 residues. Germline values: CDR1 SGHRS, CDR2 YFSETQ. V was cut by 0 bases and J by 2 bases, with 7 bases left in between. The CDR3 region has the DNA TGCGCCAGCAGCTTGGGAAGGCCCACAGATACGCAGTATTTT. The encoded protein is CASSLGRPTDTQYF.

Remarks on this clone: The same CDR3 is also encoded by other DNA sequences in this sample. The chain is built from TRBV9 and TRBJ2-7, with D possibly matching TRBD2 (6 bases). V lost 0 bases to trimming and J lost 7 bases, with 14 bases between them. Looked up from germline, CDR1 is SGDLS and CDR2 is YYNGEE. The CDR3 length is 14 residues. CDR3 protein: CASSVGGGTREQYF. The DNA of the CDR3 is TGTGCCAGCAGCGTAGGTGGCGGGACTCGTGAGCAGTACTTC. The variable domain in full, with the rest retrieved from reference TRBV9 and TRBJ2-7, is DSGVTQTPKHLITATGQRVTLRCSPRSGDLSVYWYQQSLDQGLQFLIQYYNGEERAKGNILERFSAQQFPDLHSELNLSSLELGDSALYFCASSVGGGTREQYFGPGTRLTVT.

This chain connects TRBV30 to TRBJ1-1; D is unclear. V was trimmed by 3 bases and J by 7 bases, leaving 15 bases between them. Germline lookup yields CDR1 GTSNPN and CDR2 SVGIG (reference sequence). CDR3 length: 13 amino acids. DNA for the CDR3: TGTGCCTGGAGAGAAGGGAGGCGGGATGAAGCTTTCTTT. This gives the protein CAWREGRRDEAFF. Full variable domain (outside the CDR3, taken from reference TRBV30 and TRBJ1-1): SQTIHQWPATLVQPVGSPLSLECTVEGTSNPNLYWYRQAAGRGLQLLFYSVGIGQISSEVPQNLSASRPQDRQFILSSKKLLLSDSGFYLCAWREGRRDEAFFGQGTRLTVV.

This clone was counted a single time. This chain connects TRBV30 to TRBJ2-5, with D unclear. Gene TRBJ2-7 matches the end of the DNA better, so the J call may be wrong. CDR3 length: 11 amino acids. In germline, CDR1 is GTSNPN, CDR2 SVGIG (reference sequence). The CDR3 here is CAWSGIYEQYF. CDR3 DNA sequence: TGTGCCTGGAGTGGGATTTACGAGCAGTACTTC.

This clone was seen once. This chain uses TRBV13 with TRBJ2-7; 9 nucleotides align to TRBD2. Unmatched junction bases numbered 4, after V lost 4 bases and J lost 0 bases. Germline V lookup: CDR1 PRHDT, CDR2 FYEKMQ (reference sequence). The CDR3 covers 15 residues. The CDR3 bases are TGTGCCAGCAGCTACTTTAGCGGGAGCTCCTACGAGCAGTACTTC. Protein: CASSYFSGSSYEQYF.

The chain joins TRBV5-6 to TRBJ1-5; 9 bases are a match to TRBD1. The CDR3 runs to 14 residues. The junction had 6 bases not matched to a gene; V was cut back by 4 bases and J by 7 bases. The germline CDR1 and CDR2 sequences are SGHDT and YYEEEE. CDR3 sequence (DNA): TGTGCCAGCAGCGCCTGGACAGGGGTCCAGCCCCAGCATTTT. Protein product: CASSAWTGVQPQHF.

CDR3 bases: TGTGCCAGCAGCTTAGAGGGGTCCTCTGGAAACACCATATATTTT. Translation gives CASSLEGSSGNTIYF. This sequence joins TRBV13 and TRBJ1-3; TRBD1 is a possible D gene (5 bases). V was pared by 1 base and J by 0 bases, with 7 bases between. CDR3 length equals 15 residues. Germline V gene lookup returns CDR1 PRHDT and CDR2 FYEKMQ (reference sequence).

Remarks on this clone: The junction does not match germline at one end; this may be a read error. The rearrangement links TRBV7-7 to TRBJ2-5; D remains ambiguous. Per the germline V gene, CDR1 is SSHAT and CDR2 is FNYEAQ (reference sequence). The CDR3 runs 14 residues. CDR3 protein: CASSLDDFQETQYF. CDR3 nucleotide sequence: TGTGCTAGCAGCTTAGATGACTTCCAAGAGACCCAGTACTTC.